This TCR beta chain emerged from a study of OX40 agonist ivuxolimab in advanced cancers. Study-wide background: Those enrolled were approximately 87% male, with a mean age of 60 years and ages from roughly 20 to 85. The study reported partial responses in three patients: one hepatocellular carcinoma, two cutaneous melanoma.

The germline V gene encodes CDR1 SGHNT and CDR2 YENEEA. J was trimmed by 7 bases and V by 0 bases; bases with no gene match: 13. This CDR3 region has 18 residues. Data came from immunoSEQ multiplex PCR; TCRdb stores just in-frame clones and leaves some out. The table lists some 70,000 clones, 83% of them singletons, with roughly 1.4% in the top ten. Whole-study results and caveats: In CD8+ T cells, expanded clones were on average more numerous than in CD4+.

In the case of this clone: Antigen specificity is unknown.

This receptor was obtained from an adult with an advanced solid tumor such as melanoma, head and neck, liver or kidney cancer. The rearrangement links TRBV11-3 to TRBJ2-1, with 9 bases lining up with TRBD2. This specimen was CD4+ or CD8+ T cells sorted from blood, taken in a trial of the OX40 agonist ivuxolimab. CDR3 amino acids: CASSLEAASGASGNEQFF. In DNA form, the CDR3 reads TGTGCCAGCAGCTTAGAAGCGGCTAGCGGGGCCTCAGGTAATGAGCAGTTCTTC.